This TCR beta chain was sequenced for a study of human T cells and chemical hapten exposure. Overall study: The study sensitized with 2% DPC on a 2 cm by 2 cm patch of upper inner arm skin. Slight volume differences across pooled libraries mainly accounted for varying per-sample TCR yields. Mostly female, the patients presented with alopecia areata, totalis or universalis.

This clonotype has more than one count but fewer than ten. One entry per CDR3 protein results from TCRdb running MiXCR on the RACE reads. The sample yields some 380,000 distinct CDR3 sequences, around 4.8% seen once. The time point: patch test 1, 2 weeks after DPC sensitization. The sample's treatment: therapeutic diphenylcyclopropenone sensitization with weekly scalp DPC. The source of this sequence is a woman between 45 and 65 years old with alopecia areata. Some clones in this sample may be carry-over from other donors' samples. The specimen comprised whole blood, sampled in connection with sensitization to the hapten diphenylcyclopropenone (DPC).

CDR3 loop: CSASDRAVYGYTF. The DNA for the CDR3 is TGCAGTGCTTCGGACAGGGCTGTCTATGGCTACACCTTC. The chain joins TRBV20-1 to TRBJ1-2; TRBD1 agrees at 8 bases. The CDR3 consists of 13 residues. Germline CDR1 is DFQATT and CDR2 is SNEGSKA (reference sequence). The trim removed 5 bases at V and 4 bases at J, leaving 6 bases unmatched.